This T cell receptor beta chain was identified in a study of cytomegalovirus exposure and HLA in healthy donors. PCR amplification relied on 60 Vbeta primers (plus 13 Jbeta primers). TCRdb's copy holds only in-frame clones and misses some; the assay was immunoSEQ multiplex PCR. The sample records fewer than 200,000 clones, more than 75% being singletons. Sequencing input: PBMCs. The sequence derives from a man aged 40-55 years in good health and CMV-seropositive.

DNA for the CDR3: TGTGCCAGCAGCTTCAGGGGGGTTCAGCCCCAGCATTTT. Amino acid sequence: CASSFRGVQPQHF. The chain is built from TRBV7-3 and TRBJ1-5, with 7 bases identical to TRBD1. V shed 3 bases and J 6 bases; nucleotides not matched to a gene: 2. The germline V gene encodes CDR1 SGHTA and CDR2 FQGTGA. The CDR3 runs to 13 residues.